This entry lists 17 T cell receptor beta chains sequenced from one sample in a study of blood T cell repertoires in COVID-19. The assay was immunoSEQ multiplex PCR, and TCRdb's table has in-frame clones only and misses some. The sample has 70,000 to 90,000 clones, roughly 87% seen once. Sample: peripheral blood. These receptors were collected from a man over 45 with acute or convalescent COVID-19.

This sequence joins TRBV7-2 and TRBJ1-5, with D tentatively TRBD1 (5 bases). Trimming took 5 bases from V and 7 from J, leaving 18 bases between them. Germline V gene lookup returns CDR1 SGHTA and CDR2 FQGNSA. The CDR3 runs to 15 residues. In DNA, the CDR3 is TGTGCCAGCAGCCTCGGGACGGGGGAGCTGCAGCCCCAGCATTTT. Amino acids: CASSLGTGELQPQHF.

V is TRBV25-1 and J is TRBJ1-2; 7 bases agree with TRBD1. After removal of 9 bases from V and 2 bases from J, the junction contained 6 bases not matched to a gene. There are 13 residues in the CDR3. Germline V CDR1 and CDR2: MGHDK, SYGVNS. The CDR3 loop is CASSEQGNYGYTF. The CDR3 nucleotides read TGTGCCAGTTCCGAACAGGGGAACTATGGCTACACCTTC.

The chain joins TRBV3-1 (or the pseudogene TRBV3-2) to TRBJ2-7; D gene unclear. The CDR3 length is 17 residues. V was trimmed by 0 bases and J by 3 bases, leaving 18 bases between them. The germline V gene encodes CDR1 LGHDT and CDR2 YNNKEL (reference sequence). As DNA, the CDR3 is TGTGCCAGCAGCCAAGATCCGGTAGCCACCCCTCTCTACGAGCAGTACTTC. It encodes CASSQDPVATPLYEQYF.

This chain uses TRBV18 with TRBJ2-7; D is perhaps TRBD1 (6 bases). This CDR3 spans 15 amino acids. CDR1 and CDR2 (germline): KGHSH, LQKENI. V lost 2 bases, J lost 2 bases, and 13 bases lay in between. The chain's CDR3 is CASSPKTGQTYEQYF. The CDR3 DNA sequence: TGTGCCAGCTCACCAAAGACAGGACAAACCTACGAGCAGTACTTC.

This chain joins TRBV7-8 and TRBJ2-1, with TRBD2 matching over 12 bases. The V segment lost 1 base and the J segment 8 bases; nucleotides outside the gene matches: 6. Germline CDR1 SGHVS, CDR2 FQNEAQ. The CDR3 contains 16 residues. CDR3 sequence: CASSLGLAGGSDEQFF. The CDR3 nucleotides read TGTGCCAGCAGCTTAGGCCTAGCGGGGGGGTCGGATGAGCAGTTCTTC. Using reference TRBV7-8 and TRBJ2-1 for the parts outside the CDR3, the full variable domain is GAGVSQSPRYKVAKRGQDVALRCDPISGHVSLFWYQQALGQGPEFLTYFQNEAQLDKSGLPSDRFFAERPEGSVSTLKIQRTQQEDSAVYLCASSLGLAGGSDEQFFGPGTRLTVL.

The rearrangement links TRBV7-9 to TRBJ1-1; TRBD1 might be the D (6 bases). V was trimmed by 2 bases and J by 4 bases, leaving 11 bases between them. Germline CDR1 is SEHNR and CDR2 is FQNEAQ (reference sequence). This CDR3 region has 14 residues. The CDR3 region is CASSLIQGATEAFF. CDR3 in DNA: TGTGCCAGCAGCTTAATACAGGGCGCCACTGAAGCTTTCTTT.

The V call is TRBV9, the J call TRBJ1-5, with 11 bases aligning to TRBD1. V lost 4 bases, J lost 6 bases, and 3 bases stayed unmatched. The CDR3 length is 14 residues. In germline, CDR1 is SGDLS, CDR2 YYNGEE. CDR3 residues: CASSSGTGGQPQHF. As DNA, the CDR3 is TGTGCCAGCAGCTCGGGGACAGGGGGTCAGCCCCAGCATTTT.

This chain links TRBV27 with TRBJ1-4; 7 bases fit TRBD1. The ends lost 3 bases at V and 3 bases at J; junction bases unmatched: 1. The CDR3 runs 14 residues. CDR1 and CDR2 from the germline V gene are MNHEY and SMNVEV (reference sequence). The CDR3 reads CASSFGQANEKLFF. Here the CDR3 DNA reads TGTGCCAGCAGTTTCGGACAGGCTAATGAAAAACTGTTTTTT.

The chain carries TRBV24-1 and TRBJ2-7, with 9 positions matching TRBD1. Germline trimming cut 3 bases from V and 3 bases from J; bases unmatched to any gene: 5. This CDR3 comprises 15 residues. CDR1 is KGHDR, CDR2 SFDVKD, per germline. Here the CDR3 DNA reads TGTGCCACCAGTGATCCGGGACAGGGAGACTACGAGCAGTACTTC. This encodes CATSDPGQGDYEQYF.

J is TRBJ2-7 and V is TRBV6-5, with D possibly being TRBD1 (5 bases). The germline V and J ends were trimmed by 5 bases and 4 bases, with 12 bases remaining between them. CDR1 is MNHEY, CDR2 SVGAGI, per germline. The CDR3 is 13 residues long. The CDR3 DNA reads as TGTGCCAGCAGTACAACGCAGGGTTACGAGCAGTACTTC. Translating it yields CASSTTQGYEQYF.

This clone was detected only a few times. The genes are TRBV27 and TRBJ2-7, with 8 bases that match TRBD1. J gave up 2 bases and V 4 bases, and 1 base lay outside the gene matches. The germline V gene encodes CDR1 MNHEY and CDR2 SMNVEV (reference sequence). The CDR3 totals 13 residues. CDR3 loop: CASSSGGAYEQYF. Written as DNA, the CDR3 is TGTGCCAGCAGTTCAGGGGGCGCCTACGAGCAGTACTTC.

The rearrangement joins TRBV2 to TRBJ1-6, with no clear D. Deletions cut 3 bases from V and 7 bases from J, with 10 bases between. Germline CDR1 reads SNHLY; CDR2 reads FYNNEI. This CDR3 is 14 amino acids long. The CDR3 reads CASSERIRNSPLHF. CDR3 DNA: TGTGCCAGCAGTGAGAGGATACGAAATTCACCCCTCCACTTT.

This chain joins TRBV10-2 and TRBJ1-1; maybe TRBD1 (5 bases). The V end was cut by 9 bases, the J end by 2 bases, with 13 bases between. The CDR3 contains 13 residues. Germline V CDR1 and CDR2: WSHSY, SAAADI. The CDR3 region is CASRGGENTEAFF. Written as DNA, the CDR3 is TGCGCCAGTCGGGGCGGGGAAAACACTGAAGCTTTCTTT.

V usage is TRBV24-1 and J usage is TRBJ1-2; no clear D gene. Germline V gives CDR1 KGHDR, CDR2 SFDVKD. The V end lost 3 bases, the J end lost 4 bases, and 11 bases lay between the germline ends. The CDR3 sequence is 14 residues long. CDR3 bases: TGTGCCACCAGTGATAGAGAAACTTTCTATGGCTACACCTTC. This sequence encodes CATSDRETFYGYTF.

The chain couples TRBV3-1 (or the pseudogene TRBV3-2) to TRBJ1-5; D not certain. Germline V CDR1 and CDR2: LGHDT, YNNKEL (reference sequence). The CDR3 totals 14 residues. V lost 1 base and J 0 bases, leaving 4 bases between the germline ends. CDR3 DNA: TGTGCCAGCAGCCAAGGCGGTAGCAATCAGCCCCAGCATTTT. This translates into CASSQGGSNQPQHF.

The J gene is TRBJ2-5, the V gene TRBV7-3, with D perhaps TRBD1 (7 bases). The CDR3 extends over 15 amino acids. Trimming pared 6 bases from V and 2 bases from J, leaving 16 bases between. Germline V gene lookup returns CDR1 SGHTA and CDR2 FQGTGA. In DNA, the CDR3 is TGTGCCAGCAGTCTTCAGGGGGGAAATCAAGAGACCCAGTACTTC. It yields the protein CASSLQGGNQETQYF.

The chain uses TRBV10-3 and TRBJ1-6; D is uncertain. This CDR3 region has 15 residues. Germline-derived CDR1 and CDR2 are ENHRY and SYGVKD. V was shortened by 0 bases and J by 7 bases, with 10 bases between the two germline ends. CDR3 DNA sequence: TGTGCCATCAGTGAGTCAAACGTGGGCAATTCACCCCTCCACTTT. Its protein product is CAISESNVGNSPLHF.